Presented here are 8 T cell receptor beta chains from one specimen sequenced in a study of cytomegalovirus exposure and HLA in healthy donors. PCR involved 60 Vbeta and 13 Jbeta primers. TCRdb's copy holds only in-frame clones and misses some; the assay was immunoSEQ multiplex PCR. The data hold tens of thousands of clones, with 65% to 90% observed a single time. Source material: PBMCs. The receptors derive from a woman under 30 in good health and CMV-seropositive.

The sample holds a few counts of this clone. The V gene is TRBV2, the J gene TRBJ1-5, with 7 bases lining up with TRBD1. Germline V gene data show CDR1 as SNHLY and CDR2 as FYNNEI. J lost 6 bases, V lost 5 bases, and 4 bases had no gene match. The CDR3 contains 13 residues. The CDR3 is CASSTGVGQPQHF. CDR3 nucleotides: TGTGCCAGCAGTACAGGGGTAGGTCAGCCCCAGCATTTT.

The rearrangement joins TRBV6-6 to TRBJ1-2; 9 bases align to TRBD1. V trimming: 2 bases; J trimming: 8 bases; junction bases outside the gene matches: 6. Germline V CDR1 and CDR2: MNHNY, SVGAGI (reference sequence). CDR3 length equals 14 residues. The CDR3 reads CASSYRTGERGYTF. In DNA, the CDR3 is TGTGCCAGCAGTTACCGGACAGGGGAGAGGGGCTACACCTTC.

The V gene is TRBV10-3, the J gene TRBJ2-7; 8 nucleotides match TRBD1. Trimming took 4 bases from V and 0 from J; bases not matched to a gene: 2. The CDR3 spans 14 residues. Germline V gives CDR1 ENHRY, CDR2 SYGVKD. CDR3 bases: TGTGCCATCAGTGGACAGGGGATCTCCTACGAGCAGTACTTC. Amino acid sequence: CAISGQGISYEQYF.

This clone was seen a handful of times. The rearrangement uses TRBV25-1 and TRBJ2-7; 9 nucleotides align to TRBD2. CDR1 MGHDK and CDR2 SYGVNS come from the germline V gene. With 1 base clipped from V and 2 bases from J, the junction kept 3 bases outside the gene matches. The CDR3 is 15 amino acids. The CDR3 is CASSESERGAYEQYF. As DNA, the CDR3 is TGTGCCAGCAGTGAATCAGAGCGGGGGGCCTACGAGCAGTACTTC.

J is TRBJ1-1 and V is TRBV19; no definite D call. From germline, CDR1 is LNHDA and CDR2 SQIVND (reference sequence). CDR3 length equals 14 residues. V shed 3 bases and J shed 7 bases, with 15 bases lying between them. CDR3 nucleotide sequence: TGTGCCAGTAGTATTAGCGGGTGGACTTATGAAGCTTTCTTT. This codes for CASSISGWTYEAFF.

CDR3 protein: CASSEAGYGNREYQETQYF. Written as DNA, the CDR3 is TGTGCCAGCAGTGAAGCGGGATATGGGAACAGGGAGTACCAAGAGACCCAGTACTTC. V usage is TRBV2 and J usage is TRBJ2-5, with a possible D match to TRBD1 (6 bases). Trimming took 0 bases from V and 0 from J, leaving 20 bases between them. Germline V lookup: CDR1 SNHLY, CDR2 FYNNEI. This CDR3 spans 19 amino acids.

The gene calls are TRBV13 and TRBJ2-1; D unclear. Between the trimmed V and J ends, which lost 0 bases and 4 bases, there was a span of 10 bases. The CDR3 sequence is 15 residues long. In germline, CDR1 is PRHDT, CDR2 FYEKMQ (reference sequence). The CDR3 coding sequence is TGTGCCAGCAGCTTAGGCGGAGCAAATTACAATGAGCAGTTCTTC. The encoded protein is CASSLGGANYNEQFF.

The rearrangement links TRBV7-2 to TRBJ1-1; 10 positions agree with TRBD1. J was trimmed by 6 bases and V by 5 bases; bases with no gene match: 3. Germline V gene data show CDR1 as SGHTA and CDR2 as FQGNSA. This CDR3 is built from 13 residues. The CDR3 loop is CASSDRGRAEAFF. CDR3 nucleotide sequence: TGTGCCAGCAGCGACAGGGGGCGGGCTGAAGCTTTCTTT. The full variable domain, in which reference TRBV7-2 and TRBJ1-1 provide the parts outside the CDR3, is GAGVSQSPSNKVTEKGKDVELRCDPISGHTALYWYRQSLGQGLEFLIYFQGNSAPDKSGLPSDRFSAERTGGSVSTLTIQRTQQEDSAVYLCASSDRGRAEAFFGQGTRLTVV.